This T cell receptor (beta chain) derives from a study of radiation and T cells in renal cell carcinoma (dated by TCRdb to the early 2020s). About the investigation overall: TCR beta sequencing covered 55 or so samples in total, comprising approximately 26 tumors and approximately 27 peripheral blood samples. The final blood draw took place at 4 weeks after radiation, the same time as nephrectomy. Across all 53 samples, several million unique CDR3 nucleotide sequences encoding around 2,500,000 unique CDR3 amino acid sequences were identified. The paper's findings and limits, for the study overall: Blood repertoire dynamics were not followed beyond 4 weeks after treatment. Because the trial had a single-armed design, the trial could not examine how radiation dose or scheduling affected the TCR repertoire. No pretreatment tumor biopsies were available, so the baseline intratumoral presence of clonotypes could not be determined. An increase in top tumor clonotypes in blood was observed from baseline to 2 weeks post-radiation, followed by contraction by 4 weeks, which was taken to suggest transient expansion of tumor-resident clones.

Concerning this clone itself: Its antigen specificity is not known. Per-base quality was not reported, and no clone a single base away is much larger than it.

Read against the paper, the sample's time point label means: blood 4 weeks post-SBRT, at nephrectomy. Taken with the paper, the label for treatment or condition translates to: 15 Gy SBRT to primary tumor, nephrectomy 4 weeks later. Samples were obtained from a clinical trial, in which 15 Gy stereotactic body radiation therapy was delivered to primary renal cell carcinomas and nephrectomy was performed 4 weeks later. To follow tumor-enriched clonotypes, peripheral blood was collected serially from radiation-treated patients at baseline and again at 2 weeks and 4 weeks after SBRT. Renal cell carcinoma with clear cell pathology was present in all patients. The QIAamp DNA Blood Mini Kit (Qiagen) was used to prepare genomic DNA for TCR sequencing. The analyses included only samples that passed all quality control checks. From its cysteine to its phenylalanine, the CDR3 spans 17 amino acids. Just the 51-base CDR3 DNA is kept, in frame starting at base 1. According to the germline V gene (reference sequence), CDR1 reads SEHNR and CDR2 reads FQNEAQ. The V and J ends are trimmed by 2 bases and 8 bases, leaving 24 bases between them.

Following the manufacturer's recommendations, the immunoSEQ kit was used to generate TCR beta libraries from genomic DNA. To prepare the libraries, a first multiplex PCR with proprietary primers was run, followed by a second PCR that added unique barcodes, and a bead cleanup was done after each round. A kit-provided positive control reaction and a negative control reaction were included in every sample batch. The final libraries were assessed on an Agilent 4200 TapeStation D1000 ScreenTape, pooled by volume, and quantified by qPCR. An Illumina NextSeq500 fitted with a MidOutput 150-cycle cartridge performed the sequencing, running 156 Read1 cycles and 15 Index1 cycles with the kit's custom primers. The pooled library was loaded at roughly 1 pM, with a roughly 21% PhiX control spiked in. From the authors' description of their analysis: The vendor-processed data were analyzed in R, and a clonotype was defined as all T cells that share the same CDR3 nucleotide sequence. In the clone abundance analyses, frequencies were normalized to the 10,000 most abundant clones in each sample. Public T cell clones, which averaged fewer than five per sample, were excluded before analysis. Tumor-enriched and baseline blood-enriched clonotypes were defined by at least a 32-fold difference in abundance between compartments. A beta-binomial differential abundance model was used to identify clonotypes that were expanded or contracted between blood time points. Tumor-blood repertoire similarity was measured with the Baroni-Urbani and Buser coefficient, and group comparisons used two-tailed Wilcoxon tests in R. TCRdb provides this immuneACCESS table in a form limited to in-frame rearrangements. Some clones are lacking; in checked studies, under half of them reflect an unresolved V gene, and why the rest are absent is not known. D and trimming were read from the DNA, whereas the V and J calls and clone size are those reported in that table. This sample gives over 35,000 clones in total; 80% to 85% of them show up just once. The ten largest clones take up 27% of the sample.

The V gene is TRBV7-9 and the J gene is TRBJ1-1, with no confidently assigned D gene. This clonotype was sampled from a woman aged 70-85 years with renal cell carcinoma. The specimen comprised blood, sampled from a patient whose treatment included radiotherapy and nephrectomy. This receptor has the CDR3 CASSLYLNSEIVMEAFF. The sequenced DNA: TGTGCCAGCAGCTTATATCTCAACTCCGAAATAGTAATGGAAGCTTTCTTT.